One T cell receptor beta chain is described in this entry. Its target is unknown. This sample stems from a study of T cell responses to AZD1222 COVID-19 vaccine. Clones were sequenced by immunoSEQ multiplex PCR, and TCRdb holds only the in-frame ones, with some missing. The table shows about 160,000 clones, with about nine tenths occurring only once. Study results and limitations: Females made up more of the donors, who were largely white British, and clonal diversity may have come out too low. Epitopes outside B.1.351 and B.1.1.7 mutated regions reportedly drew nearly half of spike TCRs.

The V and J ends lost 2 bases and 10 bases respectively, with 8 bases between them. CDR1 and CDR2 from the germline V gene are MNHEY and SVGAGI. The CDR3 extends over 11 amino acids. This receptor was identified in an adult in good health. This sample comprised peripheral blood, obtained on day 0 of AZD1222 vaccination. V usage is TRBV6-5 and J usage is TRBJ1-1, with no clear D. The CDR3 DNA sequence: TGTGCCAGCAGTTACGGGTGGGGAGCTTTCTTT. Its translation is CASSYGWGAFF.